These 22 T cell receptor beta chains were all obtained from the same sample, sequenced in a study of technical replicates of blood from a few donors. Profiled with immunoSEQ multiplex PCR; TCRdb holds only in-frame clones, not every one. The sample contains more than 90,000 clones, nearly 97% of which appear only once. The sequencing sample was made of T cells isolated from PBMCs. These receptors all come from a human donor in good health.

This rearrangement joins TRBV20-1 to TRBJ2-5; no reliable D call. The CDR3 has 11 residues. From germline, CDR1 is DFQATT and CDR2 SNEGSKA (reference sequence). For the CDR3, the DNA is TGCACCCTGAGCCAACCAGAGACCCAGTACTTC. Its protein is CTLSQPETQYF.

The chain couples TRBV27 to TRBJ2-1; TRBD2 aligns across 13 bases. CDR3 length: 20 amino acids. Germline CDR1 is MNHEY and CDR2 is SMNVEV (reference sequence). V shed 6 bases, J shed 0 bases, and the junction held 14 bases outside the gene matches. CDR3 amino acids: CASRRGTSGAMSLSYNEQFF. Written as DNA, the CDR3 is TGTGCCAGCAGACGAGGGACTAGCGGGGCGATGAGTCTCTCCTACAATGAGCAGTTCTTC.

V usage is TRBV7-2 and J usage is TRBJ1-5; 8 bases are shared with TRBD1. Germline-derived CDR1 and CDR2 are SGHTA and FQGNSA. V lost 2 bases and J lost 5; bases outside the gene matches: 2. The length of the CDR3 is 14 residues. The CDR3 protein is CASSLRQGHQPQHF. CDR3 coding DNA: TGTGCCAGCAGCTTACGACAGGGGCATCAGCCCCAGCATTTT. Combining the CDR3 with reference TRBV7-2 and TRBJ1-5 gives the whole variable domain GAGVSQSPSNKVTEKGKDVELRCDPISGHTALYWYRQSLGQGLEFLIYFQGNSAPDKSGLPSDRFSAERTGGSVSTLTIQRTQQEDSAVYLCASSLRQGHQPQHFGDGTRLSIL.

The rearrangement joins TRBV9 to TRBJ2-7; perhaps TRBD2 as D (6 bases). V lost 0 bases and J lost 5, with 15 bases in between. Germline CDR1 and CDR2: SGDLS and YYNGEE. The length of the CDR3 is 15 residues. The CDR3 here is CASSVGGVILDEQYF. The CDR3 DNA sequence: TGTGCCAGCAGCGTAGGGGGGGTGATTTTGGACGAGCAGTACTTC.

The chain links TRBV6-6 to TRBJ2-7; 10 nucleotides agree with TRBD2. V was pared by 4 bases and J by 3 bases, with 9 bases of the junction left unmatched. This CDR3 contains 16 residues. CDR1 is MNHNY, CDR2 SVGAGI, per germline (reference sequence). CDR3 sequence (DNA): TGTGCCAGCAGTTTCGCGGAGCTAGCGGGAGACTACGAGCAGTACTTC. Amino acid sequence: CASSFAELAGDYEQYF.

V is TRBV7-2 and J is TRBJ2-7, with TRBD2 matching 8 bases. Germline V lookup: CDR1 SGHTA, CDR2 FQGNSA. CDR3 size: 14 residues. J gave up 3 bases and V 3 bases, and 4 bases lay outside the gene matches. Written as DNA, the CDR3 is TGTGCCAGCAGCTTCGGGGGGGCTTTCTACGAGCAGTACTTC. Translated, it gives CASSFGGAFYEQYF.

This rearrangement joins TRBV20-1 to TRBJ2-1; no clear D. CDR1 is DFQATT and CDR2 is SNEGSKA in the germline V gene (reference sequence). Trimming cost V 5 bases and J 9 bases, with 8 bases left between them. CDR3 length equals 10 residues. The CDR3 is CSAQVVEQFF. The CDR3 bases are TGCAGTGCTCAAGTAGTTGAGCAGTTCTTC.

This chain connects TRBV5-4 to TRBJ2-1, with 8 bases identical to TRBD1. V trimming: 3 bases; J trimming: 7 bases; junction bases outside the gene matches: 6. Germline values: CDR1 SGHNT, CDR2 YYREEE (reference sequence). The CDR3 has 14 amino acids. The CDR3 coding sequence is TGTGCCAGCAGCTCGAAGACAGGGGTGAATGAGCAGTTCTTC. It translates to CASSSKTGVNEQFF.

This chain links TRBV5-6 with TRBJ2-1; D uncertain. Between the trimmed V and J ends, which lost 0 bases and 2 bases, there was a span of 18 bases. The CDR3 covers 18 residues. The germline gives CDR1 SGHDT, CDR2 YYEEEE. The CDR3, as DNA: TGTGCCAGCAGCTTGGCCCTGATAGCTAGTACCCCCTACAATGAGCAGTTCTTC. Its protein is CASSLALIASTPYNEQFF.

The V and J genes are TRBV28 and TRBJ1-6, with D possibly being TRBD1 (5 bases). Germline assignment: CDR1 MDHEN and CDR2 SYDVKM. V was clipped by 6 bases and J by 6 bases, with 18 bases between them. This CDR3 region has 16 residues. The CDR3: CASSLGAATFNSPLHF. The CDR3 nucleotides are TGTGCCAGCAGCCTAGGGGCTGCCACGTTTAATTCACCCCTCCACTTT. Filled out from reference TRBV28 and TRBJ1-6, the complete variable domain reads DVKVTQSSRYLVKRTGEKVFLECVQDMDHENMFWYRQDPGLGLRLIYFSYDVKMKEKGDIPEGYSVSREKKERFSLILESASTNQTSMYLCASSLGAATFNSPLHFGNGTRLTVT.

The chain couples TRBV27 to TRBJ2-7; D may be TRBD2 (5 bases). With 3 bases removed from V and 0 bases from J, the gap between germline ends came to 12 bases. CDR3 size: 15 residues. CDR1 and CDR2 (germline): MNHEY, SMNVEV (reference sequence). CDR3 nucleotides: TGTGCCAGCAGTTTTACGTCGGGAAGCTCCTACGAGCAGTACTTC. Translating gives CASSFTSGSSYEQYF.

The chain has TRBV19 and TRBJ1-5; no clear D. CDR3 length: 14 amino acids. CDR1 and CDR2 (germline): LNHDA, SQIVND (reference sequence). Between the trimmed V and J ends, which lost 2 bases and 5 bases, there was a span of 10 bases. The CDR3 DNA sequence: TGTGCCAGTAGTATACGGGGAAGCGATCAGCCCCAGCATTTT. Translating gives CASSIRGSDQPQHF.

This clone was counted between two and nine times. The CDR3 DNA reads TGCGCCAGCACCGAGGCGGGGATAGACAGGGATTGGCAAGAGACCCAGTACTTC. Residues: CASTEAGIDRDWQETQYF. The chain employs TRBV5-1 and TRBJ2-5, with D possibly being TRBD1 (7 bases). The V end was cut by 6 bases, the J end by 2 bases, with 26 bases between. The CDR3 covers 18 residues. Germline V gene sequence: CDR1 SGHRS, CDR2 YFSETQ.

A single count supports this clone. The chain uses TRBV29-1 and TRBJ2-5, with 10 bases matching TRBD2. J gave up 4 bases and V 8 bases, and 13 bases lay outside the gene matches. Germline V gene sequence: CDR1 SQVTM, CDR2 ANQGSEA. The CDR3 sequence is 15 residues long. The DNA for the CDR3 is TGCAGCTCCGGATCAGCGGGAGGGAGGTCAGAGACCCAGTACTTC. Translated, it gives CSSGSAGGRSETQYF.

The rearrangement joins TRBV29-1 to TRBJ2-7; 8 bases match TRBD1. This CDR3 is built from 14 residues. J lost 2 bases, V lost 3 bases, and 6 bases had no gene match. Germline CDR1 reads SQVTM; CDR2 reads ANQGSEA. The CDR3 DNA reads TGCAGCGTTGAGGGGACAGGTTCGGCCTACGAGCAGTACTTC. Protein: CSVEGTGSAYEQYF.

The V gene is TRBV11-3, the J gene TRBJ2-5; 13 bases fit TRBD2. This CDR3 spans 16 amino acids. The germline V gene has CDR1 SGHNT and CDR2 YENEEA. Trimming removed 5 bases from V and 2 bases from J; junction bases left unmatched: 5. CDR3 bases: TGTGCCAGCAGCCAAGGACTAGCGGGAGCACAAGAGACCCAGTACTTC. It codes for CASSQGLAGAQETQYF.

This CDR3 is CASAPRSGANVLTF. Written as DNA, the CDR3 is TGTGCCAGCGCGCCACGGTCTGGGGCCAACGTCCTGACTTTC. The J gene is TRBJ2-6, the V gene TRBV6-5, with D unresolved. Germline V lookup: CDR1 MNHEY, CDR2 SVGAGI. The CDR3 has 14 residues. Between the trimmed V and J ends, which lost 8 bases and 1 base, there was a span of 9 bases.

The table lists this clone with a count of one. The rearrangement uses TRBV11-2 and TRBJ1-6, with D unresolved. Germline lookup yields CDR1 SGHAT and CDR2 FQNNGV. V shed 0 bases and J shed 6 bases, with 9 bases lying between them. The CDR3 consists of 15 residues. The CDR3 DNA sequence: TGTGCCAGCAGCTTAGAGAGAAGTCGTAATTCACCCCTCCACTTT. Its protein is CASSLERSRNSPLHF. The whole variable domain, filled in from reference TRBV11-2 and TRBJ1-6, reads EAGVAQSPRYKIIEKRQSVAFWCNPISGHATLYWYQQILGQGPKLLIQFQNNGVVDDSQLPKDRFSAERLKGVDSTLKIQPAKLEDSAVYLCASSLERSRNSPLHFGNGTRLTVT.

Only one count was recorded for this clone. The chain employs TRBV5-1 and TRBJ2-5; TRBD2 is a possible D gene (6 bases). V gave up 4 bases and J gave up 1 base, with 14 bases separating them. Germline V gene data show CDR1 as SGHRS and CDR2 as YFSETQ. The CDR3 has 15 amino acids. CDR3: CASSIRGSGQETQYF. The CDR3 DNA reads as TGCGCCAGCAGCATTCGGGGGAGCGGCCAAGAGACCCAGTACTTC.

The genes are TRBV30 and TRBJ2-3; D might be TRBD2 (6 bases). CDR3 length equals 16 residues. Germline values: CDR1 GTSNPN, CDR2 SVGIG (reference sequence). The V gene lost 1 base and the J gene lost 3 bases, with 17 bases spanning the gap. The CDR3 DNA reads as TGTGCCTGGAGTGAAGGGCGGGGCCGTGTGACAGATACGCAGTATTTT. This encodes CAWSEGRGRVTDTQYF.

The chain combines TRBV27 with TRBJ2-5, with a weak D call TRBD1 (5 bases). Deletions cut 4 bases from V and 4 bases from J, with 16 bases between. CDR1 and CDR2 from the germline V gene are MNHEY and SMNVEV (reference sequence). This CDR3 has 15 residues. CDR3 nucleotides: TGTGCCAGCAGTTCCCTGAGCGCCGACAGAGAGACCCAGTACTTC. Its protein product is CASSSLSADRETQYF.

CDR3 coding DNA: TGTGCCAGCAGCTTAGGAGTTCGTTTGGGACACAACCAAGAGACCCAGTACTTC. This sequence encodes CASSLGVRLGHNQETQYF. The chain employs TRBV11-3 and TRBJ2-5, with D perhaps matching TRBD1 (6 bases). Germline assignment: CDR1 SGHNT and CDR2 YENEEA. The CDR3 is made up of 18 amino acids. Trimming took off 1 base at V and 0 bases at J, with 18 bases between the two ends.